This passage covers 23 T cell receptor beta chains from one sample sequenced in a study of tumor-infiltrating lymphocytes in primary liver carcinoma. Unsorted bulk tissue (about 18-30 mg) underwent RNA and DNA co-extraction. The investigators made TCR beta cDNA from about 0.45 ug total RNA, using a constant-region primer. Slightly modified ARM-PCR served as the procedure for the TCR beta libraries. These libraries came from three rounds of nested multiplex PCR. A C-beta reverse primer was combined with TRBV1-TRBV30 forward primers in the first two PCR rounds, and each round had approximately 10 cycles. TCRdb fed the multiplex PCR reads into MiXCR, producing one record per CDR3 protein. The sample holds 30,000 to 35,000 distinct CDR3 sequences; 76% are singletons and the top ten take roughly a third. The specimen sequenced was liver tumor tissue from sampling region 5. Subset in this sample: tumor region T5, tumor centre. The receptors stem from a man in his forties or fifties with primary liver carcinoma and hepatitis B virus infection.

This chain connects TRBV4-1 to TRBJ2-7; no firm D call. The germline CDR1 and CDR2 sequences are MGHRA and YSYEKL. This CDR3 spans 12 amino acids. V lost 2 bases and J lost 12, with 14 bases in between. CDR3 amino acids: CASSQNSSLLYF. The DNA for the CDR3 is TGCGCCAGCAGCCAAAATAGCTCTCTCCTGTACTTC.

With respect to this clonotype: With a much larger clone just one base away, this may be a read error. The CDR3, as DNA: TGTGCCAGCAGCCCAGGTGCGGGATCGGGGGATATGCAGTATTTT. This codes for CASSPGAGSGDMQYF. The V gene is TRBV7-8, the J gene TRBJ2-3; tentative D call: TRBD2 (6 bases). Germline V gives CDR1 SGHVS, CDR2 FQNEAQ. The CDR3 has 15 residues. The entire variable domain, with the rest obtained from reference TRBV7-8 and TRBJ2-3, is as follows: GAGVSQSPRYKVAKRGQDVALRCDPISGHVSLFWYQQALGQGPEFLTYFQNEAQLDKSGLPSDRFFAERPEGSVSTLKIQRTQQEDSAVYLCASSPGAGSGDMQYFGPGTRLTVL.

Comments on this clonotype: The conserved phenylalanine or tryptophan is not found at the CDR3 terminus, so this likely reflects a read error. This rearrangement joins TRBV4-2 to TRBJ2-3; 10 nucleotides match TRBD2. The CDR3 contains 18 residues. Germline V gene lookup returns CDR1 LGHNA and CDR2 YNFKEQ. V shed 1 base and J 3 bases; nucleotides not matched to a gene: 10. The CDR3 DNA is TGTGCCAGCAGCCAAGTGGTGCATCTAGCGGGAGCGACAGATACGCAGTATTCT. It is translated as CASSQVVHLAGATDTQYS.

The chain combines TRBV6-5 with TRBJ2-6; the D is unclear. CDR3 length: 14 residues. V lost 10 bases, J lost 0 bases, and 10 bases lay in between. The germline gives CDR1 MNHEY, CDR2 SVGAGI. The CDR3 bases are TGTGCCAATAGTGGAGTCTCTGGGGCCAACGTCCTGACTTTC. This encodes CANSGVSGANVLTF.

This clonotype has ten or more counts. Because it lacks the conserved phenylalanine or tryptophan at the end, this CDR3 is likely a read error. The V call is TRBV11-2, the J call TRBJ2-1; 9 bases are shared with TRBD2. The CDR3 has 14 residues. V shed 2 bases, J shed 10 bases, and the junction held 6 bases outside the gene matches. The germline V gene has CDR1 SGHAT and CDR2 FQNNGV. CDR3 in DNA: TGTGCCAGCAGCTTATTAGCGGGAGTAAGGGAGCAGTTCATC. This translates into CASSLLAGVREQFI.

In regard to this clonotype: This likely comes from a read error, as the CDR3 has no conserved phenylalanine or tryptophan at its end. This sequence joins TRBV4-1 and TRBJ2-7; D perhaps matches TRBD1 (6 bases). The CDR3 runs 14 residues. The germline gives CDR1 MGHRA, CDR2 YSYEKL. Written as DNA, the CDR3 is TGCGCCAGCAACCAAGGGACATCCTATTACGAACAGTACTTG. It encodes CASNQGTSYYEQYL.

J is TRBJ1-2 and V is TRBV7-9; 9 bases match TRBD1. V trimming: 5 bases; J trimming: 8 bases; junction bases outside the gene matches: 6. Germline V gene sequence: CDR1 SEHNR, CDR2 FQNEAQ (reference sequence). The CDR3 extends over 13 amino acids. The CDR3 DNA reads TGTGCCAGCAGCCGGGACAGGGACATGGGCTACACCTTC. Translating it yields CASSRDRDMGYTF.

Remarks on this clonotype: As the CDR3 is not closed by the conserved phenylalanine or tryptophan, this likely results from a read error. This chain uses TRBV7-6 with TRBJ2-7; possibly TRBD1 for D (5 bases). The CDR3 is 15 amino acids. Germline loops: CDR1 SGHVS, CDR2 FNYEAQ. V lost 1 base and J lost 4, with 14 bases in between. This CDR3 is CASSLDVDKGYEQYL. The CDR3 nucleotides are TGTGCCAGCAGCTTAGATGTGGACAAGGGTTACGAGCAGTACCTC.

To note about this clonotype: The junction and the germline gene differ at one end; a read error may be behind it. The rearrangement uses TRBV29-1 and TRBJ1-1; TRBD1 matches at 10 bases. Germline loops: CDR1 SQVTM, CDR2 ANQGSEA. This CDR3 region has 13 residues. CDR3 residues: CSVWDRGRIEALF. CDR3 coding DNA: TGCAGCGTTTGGGACAGGGGTCGAATTGAAGCTTTATTT. Using reference TRBV29-1 and TRBJ1-1 for the parts outside the CDR3, the full variable domain is SAVISQKPSRDICQRGTSLTIQCQVDSQVTMMFWYRQQPGQSLTLIATANQGSEATYESGFVIDKFPISRPNLTFSTLTVSNMSPEDSSIYLCSVWDRGRIEALFGQGTRLTVV.

Note on this clonotype: At one boundary the junction diverges from the germline segment, which might be a read error. This chain uses TRBV4-1 with TRBJ1-6; 9 bases are a match to TRBD1. Germline lookup yields CDR1 MGHRA and CDR2 YSYEKL. The CDR3 loop spans 16 amino acids. Here the CDR3 reads CTSSHHLQGADSLLHF. In DNA form, the CDR3 reads TGCACCAGCAGCCACCACCTACAGGGGGCGGATTCGCTCCTCCACTTT.

This clonotype showed up many times. The J gene is TRBJ2-4, the V gene TRBV7-9, with 7 bases matching TRBD1. The CDR3 is made up of 20 amino acids. Germline V lookup: CDR1 SEHNR, CDR2 FQNEAQ (reference sequence). V lost 0 bases and J lost 3; bases outside the gene matches: 17. CDR3 DNA sequence: TGTGCCAGCAGCTTAGCTGGTATAGGGGGCGAAGTCTACGGCAAAAACATTCAGTACTTC. It encodes CASSLAGIGGEVYGKNIQYF.

To note about this clonotype: A much larger clone lies a single base off, so this may be a read error. V is TRBV5-4 and J is TRBJ2-1; 7 bases align to TRBD2. Germline V gene sequence: CDR1 SGHNT, CDR2 YYREEE (reference sequence). The CDR3 has 15 amino acids. CDR3: CASSLAGRSANEELF. The CDR3 DNA reads TGTGCCAGCAGCTTGGCCGGGAGGTCGGCCAATGAGGAGCTCTTC. Looking up the rest from reference TRBV5-4 and TRBJ2-1 gives the full variable domain: ETGVTQSPTHLIKTRGQQVTLRCSSQSGHNTVSWYQQALGQGPQFIFQYYREEENGRGNFPPRFSGLQFPNYSSELNVNALELDDSALYLCASSLAGRSANEELFGPGTRLTVL.

This clonotype was recorded at least ten times. The chain employs TRBV4-2 and TRBJ2-7, with a weak D call TRBD1 (6 bases). V lost 0 bases and J 0 bases, leaving 15 bases between the germline ends. CDR3 length: 17 amino acids. From germline, CDR1 is LGHNA and CDR2 YNFKEQ. CDR3 loop: CASSQEGKTGFSYEQYF. The CDR3 DNA sequence: TGTGCCAGCAGCCAAGAGGGAAAGACAGGTTTCTCCTACGAGCAGTACTTC.

This clonotype was seen a single time. One junction end disagrees with the germline gene, perhaps due to a read error. The chain couples TRBV11-3 to TRBJ2-1; D ambiguous. The CDR3 totals 12 residues. Germline CDR1 is SGHNT and CDR2 is YENEEA. The CDR3 protein is CVSSSVSNEQFF. The CDR3 DNA sequence: TGTGTCAGCAGCTCAGTTTCTAATGAGCAGTTCTTC.

This clonotype was recorded once. At one end, the junction sequence differs from germline, possibly due to a read error. This sequence joins TRBV12-3 or TRBV12-4 and TRBJ2-2, with a possible D match to TRBD2 (6 bases). The CDR3 sequence is 17 residues long. The CDR3 loop is CASSAGTPVISTGDLFF. For the CDR3, the DNA is TGTGCCAGCAGCGCCGGGACTCCCGTCATAAGTACCGGGGACCTGTTTTTT.

Points on this clonotype: An end of the junction differs from the germline gene, which may be a read error. The chain's CDR3 is CANSVLQGSADTQYF. The DNA of the CDR3 is TGTGCCAACAGCGTATTACAGGGTAGCGCAGATACGCAGTATTTT. V is TRBV11-2 and J is TRBJ2-3, with D maybe TRBD1 (6 bases). The CDR3 loop spans 15 amino acids. CDR1 is SGHAT and CDR2 is FQNNGV in the germline V gene.

The rearrangement links TRBV10-2 to TRBJ2-3; 8 positions match TRBD2. The CDR3 is 15 residues long. V lost 0 bases and J lost 6; bases outside the gene matches: 5. Per the germline V gene, CDR1 is WSHSY and CDR2 is SAAADI. The CDR3 loop is CASSESKAGVDTQYF. For the CDR3, the DNA is TGCGCCAGCAGTGAGTCAAAAGCGGGAGTGGATACGCAGTATTTT.

About this clonotype itself: This CDR3 fails to terminate in the conserved phenylalanine or tryptophan, so it likely reflects a read error. The chain recombines TRBV10-3 with TRBJ1-1; D remains unclear. Germline V gene sequence: CDR1 ENHRY, CDR2 SYGVKD. The CDR3 spans 12 residues. CDR3 protein: CAITERGTEAFS. As DNA, the CDR3 is TGTGCCATCACTGAGAGAGGCACTGAAGCTTTCTCT.

As regards this clonotype: A read error may account for a junction end that differs from germline. V is TRBV6-2 or TRBV6-3 and J is TRBJ1-5; TRBD1 might be the D (5 bases). CDR3 length: 15 amino acids. CDR1 and CDR2 (germline): MNHEY, SVGEGT. CDR3 coding DNA: TGTACCAGCATTTCCAGGGTAGGGGTCAATCAGCTCCAGCATTTT. It specifies CTSISRVGVNQLQHF.

This clonotype came up once. The junction and the germline gene differ at one end; a read error may be behind it. The genes are TRBV6-6 and TRBJ2-2, with 13 bases fitting TRBD2. Germline CDR1 reads MNHNY; CDR2 reads SVGAGI (reference sequence). CDR3 length: 20 amino acids. The CDR3 bases are TGTGCTAGCAGTGCGCTCGTGGGACTAGCGGGGCCAACGAACACCAGGGGGCTGTTTTTT. It translates to CASSALVGLAGPTNTRGLFF.

Comment on this clonotype: The conserved closing phenylalanine or tryptophan is absent in this CDR3, likely reflecting a read error. CDR3 nucleotide sequence: TGCGCCAGCAGCTTGGCCACAAACACCGCGGAGCTGTTTTAT. Protein sequence: CASSLATNTAELFY. The chain employs TRBV5-1 and TRBJ2-2, with D unclear. Germline-derived CDR1 and CDR2 are SGHRS and YFSETQ. The CDR3 has 14 amino acids.

On this clonotype itself: Sequence at one end of the junction differs from germline and may be a read error. The CDR3 is CTSKRGWRNEQYF. DNA for the CDR3: TGTACCAGCAAGCGTGGTTGGAGGAACGAGCAGTACTTC. The V call is TRBV2, the J call TRBJ2-7; D is perhaps TRBD2 (5 bases). Germline-derived CDR1 and CDR2 are SNHLY and FYNNEI. The CDR3 consists of 13 residues.

On this clonotype itself: One end of the junction is discordant with germline, which a read error may explain. The V and J genes are TRBV4-1 and TRBJ1-5; D is uncertain. CDR1 is MGHRA and CDR2 is YSYEKL in the germline V gene. The CDR3 runs 14 residues. The CDR3, as DNA: TGCGCCTGCAGGCCCGACGGGGTTAATCAGCCCCAGCATTTT. The encoded protein is CACRPDGVNQPQHF.